The 13 T cell receptor beta chains reported below all come from one sample, sequenced in a study of cytomegalovirus exposure and HLA in healthy donors. PCR used 60 Vbeta primers and 13 Jbeta primers. TCRdb keeps only in-frame clones here, not all; method: immunoSEQ multiplex PCR. The repertoire holds approximately 190,000 clones, with around 90% as singletons. What was sequenced was PBMCs. Receptor source: a boy aged 2-15 years in good health and CMV-seronegative.

This clone was found once. The chain uses TRBV28 and TRBJ2-5; 8 bases align to TRBD2. V lost 5 bases and J lost 0; bases outside the gene matches: 5. Germline V gene data show CDR1 as MDHEN and CDR2 as SYDVKM. CDR3 length: 15 amino acids. CDR3 nucleotide sequence: TGTGCCAGCAGTGCCGGGACTAGTGACCAAGAGACCCAGTACTTC. It yields the protein CASSAGTSDQETQYF.

This clone has just one count. The CDR3 region is CASSDLGQGVNRRPQHF. DNA of the CDR3: TGTGCCAGCAGTGACCTAGGACAGGGGGTTAATCGGCGGCCCCAGCATTTT. The rearrangement uses TRBV6-1 and TRBJ1-5, with 10 bases aligning to TRBD1. Germline values: CDR1 MNHNS, CDR2 SASEGT. V was clipped by 3 bases and J by 9 bases; unmatched bases: 14. The length of the CDR3 is 17 residues.

V is TRBV14 and J is TRBJ2-6; 8 bases match TRBD1. Germline loops: CDR1 SGHDN, CDR2 FVKESK. J was trimmed by 1 base and V by 4 bases; bases with no gene match: 12. This CDR3 spans 19 amino acids. The CDR3 DNA is TGTGCCAGCAGCCCACATCTGGACAGGGTGCTTTCTGGGGCCAACGTCCTGACTTTC. Protein sequence: CASSPHLDRVLSGANVLTF.

The chain carries TRBV7-9 and TRBJ2-5; tentatively, D is TRBD1 (6 bases). The V end was cut by 1 base, the J end by 5 bases, with 14 bases between. The CDR3 totals 15 residues. Germline CDR1 reads SEHNR; CDR2 reads FQNEAQ (reference sequence). The CDR3 spells CASSLEIGQRETQYF. In nucleotides, the CDR3 is TGTGCCAGCAGCTTAGAGATAGGACAGCGGGAGACCCAGTACTTC. Looking up the rest from reference TRBV7-9 and TRBJ2-5 gives the full variable domain: DTGVSQNPRHKITKRGQNVTFRCDPISEHNRLYWYRQTLGQGPEFLTYFQNEAQLEKSRLLSDRFSAERPKGSFSTLEIQRTEQGDSAMYLCASSLEIGQRETQYFGPGTRLLVL.

A single count supports this clone. The chain links TRBV19 to TRBJ2-2; 8 bases line up with TRBD1. Trimming took 2 bases from V and 4 from J; bases not matched to a gene: 6. CDR1 and CDR2 (germline): LNHDA, SQIVND (reference sequence). The length of the CDR3 is 16 residues. The CDR3, as DNA: TGTGCCAGTAGTATACCAGGGGGCGGTGTCACCGGGGAGCTGTTTTTT. Its protein is CASSIPGGGVTGELFF.

On this clone: One junction end disagrees with the germline gene, perhaps due to a read error. The chain recombines TRBV7-9 with TRBJ1-1; tentative D call: TRBD1 (6 bases). CDR3 length: 12 amino acids. CDR1 is SEHNR, CDR2 FQNEAQ, per germline (reference sequence). CDR3 residues: CSSSSIGGEAFF. Here the CDR3 DNA reads TGTTCCAGCAGCTCCATAGGGGGTGAAGCTTTCTTT. Variable domain in full (rest from reference TRBV7-9 and TRBJ1-1): DTGVSQNPRHKITKRGQNVTFRCDPISEHNRLYWYRQTLGQGPEFLTYFQNEAQLEKSRLLSDRFSAERPKGSFSTLEIQRTEQGDSAMYLCSSSSIGGEAFFGQGTRLTVV.

This sequence joins TRBV6-1 and TRBJ1-3; TRBD1 matches at 9 bases. The CDR3 is made up of 15 amino acids. CDR1 and CDR2 (germline): MNHNS, SASEGT. The junction had 5 bases not matched to a gene; V was cut back by 6 bases and J by 2 bases. The CDR3 coding sequence is TGTGCCAGCAGCGCCGGGACAGGGACTGGAAACACCATATATTTT. Its translation: CASSAGTGTGNTIYF.

The chain joins TRBV7-2 to TRBJ2-3, with D possibly matching TRBD1 (6 bases). This CDR3 has 14 residues. V lost 5 bases and J lost 4, with 13 bases in between. Germline assignment: CDR1 SGHTA and CDR2 FQGNSA. The CDR3 spells CASSPGGGPDTQYF. The CDR3 bases are TGTGCCAGCAGCCCCGGTGGGGGCCCAGATACGCAGTATTTT. The full variable domain, its missing parts supplied by reference TRBV7-2 and TRBJ2-3, is GAGVSQSPSNKVTEKGKDVELRCDPISGHTALYWYRQSLGQGLEFLIYFQGNSAPDKSGLPSDRFSAERTGGSVSTLTIQRTQQEDSAVYLCASSPGGGPDTQYFGPGTRLTVL.

This clone was seen once. This sequence joins TRBV30 and TRBJ1-2; no clear D gene. CDR1 is GTSNPN and CDR2 is SVGIG in the germline V gene (reference sequence). V gave up 5 bases and J gave up 5 bases, with 21 bases separating them. CDR3 size: 15 residues. The CDR3 sequence: CAWASYYGGNYGYTF. CDR3 in DNA: TGTGCCTGGGCGAGCTACTACGGAGGCAATTATGGCTACACCTTC.

The chain links TRBV5-1 to TRBJ2-4, with D perhaps TRBD1 (5 bases). The germline gives CDR1 SGHRS, CDR2 YFSETQ. The V end was cut by 5 bases, the J end by 6 bases, with 15 bases between. The CDR3 extends over 14 amino acids. The CDR3 DNA reads TGCGCCAGCAGGGGGCATCAGGTCTCAAACATTCAGTACTTC. This translates into CASRGHQVSNIQYF.

The chain links TRBV10-2 to TRBJ2-7; TRBD1 aligns across 10 bases. The CDR3 length is 14 residues. In germline, CDR1 is WSHSY, CDR2 SAAADI. Germline trimming cut 5 bases from V and 6 bases from J; bases unmatched to any gene: 7. The CDR3 spells CASSPDRGLVEQYF. The CDR3, as DNA: TGCGCCAGCAGTCCCGACAGGGGGCTTGTCGAGCAGTACTTC.

J is TRBJ1-1 and V is TRBV27; D is perhaps TRBD1 (5 bases). Looked up from germline, CDR1 is MNHEY and CDR2 is SMNVEV (reference sequence). The CDR3 runs 15 residues. Trimming removed 6 bases from V and 4 bases from J, with 18 bases in between. The CDR3, as DNA: TGTGCCAGCAGGCCAAGAGGGGCGCGGGGCACTGAAGCTTTCTTT. Translating gives CASRPRGARGTEAFF.

The chain joins TRBV19 to TRBJ2-1; D perhaps matches TRBD2 (6 bases). The germline V gene encodes CDR1 LNHDA and CDR2 SQIVND (reference sequence). Trimming took 5 bases from V and 3 from J, leaving 17 bases between them. The CDR3 is 16 amino acids. The CDR3 reads CASSGGRNEYYNEQFF. CDR3 coding DNA: TGTGCCAGTAGTGGGGGGAGAAACGAATACTACAATGAGCAGTTCTTC.